Sequencing of this T cell receptor beta chain was carried out in a study of blood T cells in healthy people across ages. Collection of approximately 9.3 milliliters of peripheral blood was performed for each donor. This clonotype was seen a few times. Then a second PCR, running about 6 to 11 cycles, was carried out with a sample-barcoded 5' primer and a J-beta primer mix. TCRdb used MiXCR to reprocess the 5' RACE reads, holding one entry per CDR3 protein. Among fewer than 2,000,000 distinct CDR3 sequences listed, more than 35% were seen once. The CDR3 covers 14 residues. The V end was cut by 6 bases, the J end by 6 bases, with 17 bases between. From germline, CDR1 is SGHTA and CDR2 FQGNSA.

The TCR was taken from a human donor in good health. This rearrangement joins TRBV7-2 to TRBJ1-2; tentative D call: TRBD1 (6 bases). The sequenced material came from blood. The CDR3 sequence: CASSPDRRSDGYTF. Here the CDR3 DNA reads TGTGCCAGCAGTCCAGACAGGCGCTCTGATGGCTACACCTTC.